The entry that follows covers one T cell receptor (beta chain) sequence. The target antigen is unknown. In germline, CDR1 is LGHNA, CDR2 YNFKEQ. Trimming removed 0 bases at V and 9 bases at J, with 12 bases between. The CDR3 has 14 amino acids. The data derive from a study of cytotoxic CD8 clonotypes in ibrutinib-treated CLL. Overall study results and limits: Having risen at ibrutinib response, clonality had fallen back toward baseline by progression.

Measured with immunoSEQ multiplex PCR; TCRdb has only the in-frame clones, and not every one. The sample carries 150,000 to 200,000 clones, over 65% recorded once. J is TRBJ1-5 and V is TRBV4-2; TRBD1 might be the D (6 bases). This receptor was obtained from a human donor with chronic lymphocytic leukemia. The material sequenced was PBMCs, taken after 12 months of ibrutinib treatment. The CDR3: CASSQETGSPPQHF. The CDR3 DNA reads as TGTGCCAGCAGCCAAGAAACAGGGAGTCCGCCCCAGCATTTT.